This TCR beta chain was documented in a study of cytomegalovirus exposure and HLA in healthy donors. Background on the study: Previous work identified 120 million or so unique TCR beta sequences from around 200 million T cells. In terms of ancestry, the Caucasian-associated cluster contained about 80% of the approximately 400 genotyped donors.

Findings and caveats of the study: According to an earlier analysis, most TCR beta V segments yielded productive rearrangements about 90% or about 30% of the time. Sequencing depth roughly uniform across donors was assumed in presence/absence analyses.

Researchers ran the PCR with 60 Vbeta and 13 Jbeta primers. Sequenced by immunoSEQ multiplex PCR; TCRdb stores in-frame clones only, minus some. The sample consists of 100,000 to 150,000 clones, 70% to 80% of them appearing once. With regard to this clone: Its target is unknown.

CDR3 length: 16 amino acids. From germline, CDR1 is LGHNA and CDR2 YNFKEQ. V lost 6 bases and J lost 1, with 17 bases in between. Input material: PBMCs. This chain connects TRBV4-2 to TRBJ2-3; D perhaps matches TRBD2 (6 bases). This receptor was obtained from a man aged 25-40 years in good health and CMV-seronegative. DNA of the CDR3: TGTGCCAGCAGAAAAGGGGACTCAGTGCGCACAGATACGCAGTATTTT. Its protein product is CASRKGDSVRTDTQYF.